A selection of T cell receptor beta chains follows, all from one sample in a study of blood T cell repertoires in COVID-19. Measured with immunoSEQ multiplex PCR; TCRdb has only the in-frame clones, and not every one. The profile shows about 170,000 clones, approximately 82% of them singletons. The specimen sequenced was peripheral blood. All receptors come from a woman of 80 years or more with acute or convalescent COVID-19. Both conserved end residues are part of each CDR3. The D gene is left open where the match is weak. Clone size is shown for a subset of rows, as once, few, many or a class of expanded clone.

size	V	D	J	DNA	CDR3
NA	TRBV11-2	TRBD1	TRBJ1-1	TGTGCCAGCAGTCTTACAGGGGGCACTGAAGCTTTCTTT	CASSLTGGTEAFF
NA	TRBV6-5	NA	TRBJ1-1	TGTGCCAGCAGTTACCATAGCTCCTGGGCTTTCTTT	CASSYHSSWAFF
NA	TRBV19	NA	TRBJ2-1	TGTGCCAGTAGTATCGTGTCTTTCCCCAATGAGCAGTTCTTC	CASSIVSFPNEQFF
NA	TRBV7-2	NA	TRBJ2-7	TGTGCCAGCAGCTTAGCGCGGGAGCAGTACTTC	CASSLAREQYF
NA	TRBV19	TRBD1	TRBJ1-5	TGTGCCAGTAGTACTCTCCCGACAGGGACGGATCAGCCCCAGCATTTT	CASSTLPTGTDQPQHF
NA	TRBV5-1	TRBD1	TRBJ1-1	TGCGCCAGCAGCTTGGCCCAGGGGGCGGGCACTGAAGCTTTCTTT	CASSLAQGAGTEAFF
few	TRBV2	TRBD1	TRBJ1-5	TGTGCCAGCAGTGGCAGCACAGGGGGCAATCAGCCCCAGCATTTT	CASSGSTGGNQPQHF
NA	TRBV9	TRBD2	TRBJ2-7	TGTGCCAGCAGCGTAGGAGTGGTAGCGGGATTCACCTACGAGCAGTACTTC	CASSVGVVAGFTYEQYF
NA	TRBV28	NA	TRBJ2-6	TGTGCCAGCAGTTTGGGGGGGCCCGGGGCCAACGTCCTGACTTTC	CASSLGGPGANVLTF
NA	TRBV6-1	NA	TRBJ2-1	TGTGCCAGCAGTGAAGCGGGGGGCTCCTACAATGAGCAGTTCTTC	CASSEAGGSYNEQFF
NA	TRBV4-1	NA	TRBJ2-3	TGCGCCAGCAGCCGAGGAGACGAGCGAACAGATACGCAGTATTTT	CASSRGDERTDTQYF
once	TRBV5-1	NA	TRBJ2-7	TGCGCCAGCAGCTTGACTAGTTTCTACGAGCAGTACTTC	CASSLTSFYEQYF
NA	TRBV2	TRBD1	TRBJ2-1	TGTGCCAGCAGTGACCGGACAGGGGCCTACAATGAGCAGTTCTTC	CASSDRTGAYNEQFF
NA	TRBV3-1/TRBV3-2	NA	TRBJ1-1	TGTGCCAGCAGCCGCCCGACAGGGAACACTGAAGCTTTCTTT	CASSRPTGNTEAFF
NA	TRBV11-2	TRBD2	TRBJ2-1	TGTGCCAGCAGCCCCCTTAGCGGGAGGGCCGTCAATGAGCAGTTCTTC	CASSPLSGRAVNEQFF
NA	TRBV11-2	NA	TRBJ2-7	TGTGCCAGCAGCCTAGAAGGGGCTACCTACGAGCAGTACTTC	CASSLEGATYEQYF
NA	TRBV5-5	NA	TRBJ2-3	TGTGCCAGCAGGACAGGCACAGATACGCAGTATTTT	CASRTGTDTQYF
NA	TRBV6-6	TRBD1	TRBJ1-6	TGTGCCAGCTCGGACAGGGGAGAATCACCCCTCCACTTT	CASSDRGESPLHF
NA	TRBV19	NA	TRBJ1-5	TGTGCCAGTAGCGTCTTAAACAATCAGCCCCAGCATTTT	CASSVLNNQPQHF
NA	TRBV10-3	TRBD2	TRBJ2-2	TGTGCCATCAGAGACAGCGGGACCAACACCGGGGAGCTGTTTTTT	CAIRDSGTNTGELFF
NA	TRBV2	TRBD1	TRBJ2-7	TGTGCCAGCAGTCTCGGACAGGTCTCCCACGAGCAGTACTTC	CASSLGQVSHEQYF
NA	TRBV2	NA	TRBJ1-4	TGTGCCAGCAGTGCAGGGGATGGGGAAAAACTGTTTTTT	CASSAGDGEKLFF
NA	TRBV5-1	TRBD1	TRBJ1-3	TGCGCCAGCAGCTTGGGAAGACAGGGGGCGGCTGGAAACACCATATATTTT	CASSLGRQGAAGNTIYF
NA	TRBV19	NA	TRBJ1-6	TGTGCCAGTAGTGACAGACGAGGATCACCCCTCCACTTT	CASSDRRGSPLHF
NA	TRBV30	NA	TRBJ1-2	TGTGCCTGGACAACTTCAGGGATCTATGGCTACACCTTC	CAWTTSGIYGYTF
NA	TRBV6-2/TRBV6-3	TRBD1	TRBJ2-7	TGTGCCAGCAGTCGACAGGGGACCCCGCCTTACGAGCAGTACTTC	CASSRQGTPPYEQYF
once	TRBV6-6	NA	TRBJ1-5	TGTGCCAGCAGGGAGACAGATCAGCCCCAGCATTTT	CASRETDQPQHF
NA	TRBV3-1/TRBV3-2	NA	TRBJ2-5	TGTGCCAGCAGCCAAGATAAGAGCGGTAGCGTAGAGACCCAGTACTTC	CASSQDKSGSVETQYF
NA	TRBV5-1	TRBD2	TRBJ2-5	TGCGCCAGCAGCTTGGGACTAGCGGGTCCTGAGACCCAGTACTTC	CASSLGLAGPETQYF
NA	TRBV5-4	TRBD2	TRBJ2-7	TGTGCCAGCAGCTCTCGGACTAGCAACTCCTACGAGCAGTACTTC	CASSSRTSNSYEQYF
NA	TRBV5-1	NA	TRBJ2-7	TGCGCCAGCAGCTTCGCAGGGGCCAGCTACGAGCAGTACTTC	CASSFAGASYEQYF
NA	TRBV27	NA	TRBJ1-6	TGTGCCAGCAGCCCCACGGCCTATAATTCACCCCTCCACTTT	CASSPTAYNSPLHF
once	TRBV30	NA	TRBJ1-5	TGTGCCTGGAGTGAGCAGGGGAATCAGCCCCAGCATTTT	CAWSEQGNQPQHF
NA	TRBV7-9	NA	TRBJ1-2	TGTGCCAGCAGCTTAGGACAGAACTATGGCTACACCTTC	CASSLGQNYGYTF
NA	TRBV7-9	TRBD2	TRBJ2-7	TGTGCCAGCAGCTTATCGAGCGGGAGTTCCCCTCTCGAGCAGTACTTC	CASSLSSGSSPLEQYF
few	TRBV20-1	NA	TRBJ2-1	TGCAGTGCTAGCGGGGGAAGGGAGCAGTTCTTC	CSASGGREQFF
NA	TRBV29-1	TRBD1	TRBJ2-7	TGCAGCGTTGTCGGGATCAGGACAGGGACGTACGAGCAGTACTTC	CSVVGIRTGTYEQYF